Listed here are 2 T cell receptor beta chains from one sample, sequenced in a study of blood T cell repertoires in COVID-19 (dated by TCRdb to 2020 to 2021). The receptor library was made with the immunoSEQ multiplex PCR assay. TCRdb carries this immuneACCESS record with in-frame sequences only. Its versions omit some clonotypes, under half of them owing to an unresolved V gene in the studies checked, with the rest unexplained. The sample has 250,000 to 350,000 clones on record, more than 70% of them singletons. Of the sample, approximately 5% falls within the top ten clones. The material sequenced was PBMCs or T cells enriched from blood (not recorded which). The receptors stem from a woman in her 30s who had recovered from COVID-19.

The V call is TRBV3-1 (or the pseudogene TRBV3-2), the J call TRBJ2-1; 7 bases align to TRBD2. V shed 1 base and J 0 bases; nucleotides not matched to a gene: 6. Germline V gene sequence: CDR1 LGHDT, CDR2 YNNKEL (reference sequence). The CDR3 runs 17 residues. This chain's CDR3 is CASSQVNGGSSYNEQFF. Written as DNA, the CDR3 is TGTGCCAGCAGCCAAGTGAACGGGGGGAGCTCCTACAATGAGCAGTTCTTC.

This chain uses TRBV20-1 with TRBJ1-4; no reliable D call. Trimming stripped 7 bases from V and 8 bases from J, with 11 bases between. The CDR3 is 11 residues long. Germline V gives CDR1 DFQATT, CDR2 SNEGSKA (reference sequence). The CDR3 protein is CSVESGEKLFF. CDR3 coding DNA: TGCAGTGTCGAAAGTGGCGAAAAACTGTTTTTT.